The 24 T cell receptor beta chains reported below all come from one sample, sequenced in a study of cytomegalovirus exposure and HLA in healthy donors. 60 Vbeta and 13 Jbeta primers were used in PCR. Generated by immunoSEQ multiplex PCR, the TCRdb table keeps only in-frame clones and is missing some. The repertoire holds tens of thousands of clones, with around 72% as singletons. The sequenced sample was PBMCs. The receptors were gathered from a woman aged 25 to 39 in good health and CMV-seronegative.

V and J are TRBV21-1 and TRBJ2-5; the table's D call, TRBD1, has no DNA check behind it. TRBV21-1 is a known pseudogene. The CDR3 is made up of 15 amino acids. This CDR3 reads CASSKGPGGTETQYF. As DNA, the CDR3 is TGTGCCAGCAGCAAAGGGCCAGGGGGCACAGAGACCCAGTACTTC.

This rearrangement joins TRBV11-2 to TRBJ2-1; D is perhaps TRBD1 (5 bases). Germline loops: CDR1 SGHAT, CDR2 FQNNGV. The CDR3 has 12 residues. Trimming removed 5 bases from V and 16 bases from J, with 18 bases in between. CDR3 sequence: CASSQDVDKVFF. CDR3 DNA: TGTGCCAGCAGCCAAGACGTGGACAAGGTATTCTTC.

The sample holds a few counts of this clone. The rearrangement uses TRBV5-4 and TRBJ1-2; TRBD1 matches at 11 bases. CDR3 length: 14 residues. V lost 4 bases, J lost 6 bases, and 5 bases stayed unmatched. Germline CDR1 and CDR2: SGHNT and YYREEE (reference sequence). The CDR3 DNA reads as TGTGCCAGCAGCACGGACAGGGGGCCCGATGGCTACACCTTC. Its protein is CASSTDRGPDGYTF.

The chain carries TRBV30 and TRBJ1-5; possible D gene TRBD1, 5 bases. Trimming stripped 5 bases from V and 10 bases from J, with 12 bases between. The germline V gene has CDR1 GTSNPN and CDR2 SVGIG (reference sequence). This CDR3 is 11 amino acids long. In nucleotides, the CDR3 is TGTGCCTGGGGAGTGGGGGGTCCCCAGCATTTT. This codes for CAWGVGGPQHF.

V is TRBV5-4 and J is TRBJ1-5; maybe TRBD1 (6 bases). Germline CDR1 reads SGHNT; CDR2 reads YYREEE (reference sequence). Trimming stripped 4 bases from V and 3 bases from J, with 17 bases between. This CDR3 has 16 amino acids. The CDR3 nucleotides are TGTGCCAGCAGCCACCCAACCGACAGGCCCAATCAGCCCCAGCATTTT. Protein product: CASSHPTDRPNQPQHF. Full variable domain (missing parts from reference TRBV5-4 and TRBJ1-5): ETGVTQSPTHLIKTRGQQVTLRCSSQSGHNTVSWYQQALGQGPQFIFQYYREEENGRGNFPPRFSGLQFPNYSSELNVNALELDDSALYLCASSHPTDRPNQPQHFGDGTRLSIL.

The chain combines TRBV6-6 with TRBJ2-5; TRBD2 matches 16 bases. V lost 2 bases to trimming and J lost 5 bases; unmatched junction nucleotides: 2. The CDR3 is made up of 16 amino acids. Germline V gene data show CDR1 as MNHNY and CDR2 as SVGAGI (reference sequence). The CDR3 sequence: CASSYPGLAGGETQYF. The CDR3 DNA sequence: TGTGCCAGCAGTTACCCGGGACTAGCGGGAGGGGAGACCCAGTACTTC.

This chain uses TRBV19 with TRBJ2-1, with unresolved D. The CDR3 is 12 residues long. Trimming removed 3 bases at V and 7 bases at J, with 7 bases between. Germline V gene lookup returns CDR1 LNHDA and CDR2 SQIVND (reference sequence). The CDR3 nucleotides read TGTGCCAGTAGTATTACGGTAAATGAGCAGTTCTTC. Protein sequence: CASSITVNEQFF.

The CDR3 sequence: CASSALAASGETQYF. CDR3 DNA: TGTGCCAGCAGCGCTCTAGCGGCTAGCGGAGAGACCCAGTACTTC. The chain recombines TRBV9 with TRBJ2-5; 7 nucleotides align to TRBD2. J was trimmed by 4 bases and V by 3 bases; bases with no gene match: 9. The germline V gene encodes CDR1 SGDLS and CDR2 YYNGEE. This CDR3 is built from 15 residues.

This clone has just one count. V and J are TRBV4-1 and TRBJ2-7, with D perhaps TRBD2 (6 bases). From germline, CDR1 is MGHRA and CDR2 YSYEKL. The CDR3 has 17 residues. V gave up 1 base and J gave up 1 base, with 17 bases separating them. CDR3 residues: CASSQVSGFPDSYEQYF. The CDR3 nucleotides read TGCGCCAGCAGCCAAGTAAGCGGGTTCCCCGATTCCTACGAGCAGTACTTC.

J is TRBJ2-7 and V is TRBV11-2, with 8 bases aligning to TRBD2. V was pared by 5 bases and J by 0 bases, with 12 bases of the junction left unmatched. Germline-derived CDR1 and CDR2 are SGHAT and FQNNGV. The CDR3 has 17 amino acids. The CDR3 DNA is TGTGCCAGCAGCCCCTTTCACTTAGCGGGGACCTCCTACGAGCAGTACTTC. This sequence encodes CASSPFHLAGTSYEQYF.

This chain links TRBV30 with TRBJ1-2; a possible D gene is TRBD1 (6 bases). This CDR3 contains 12 residues. The germline V gene has CDR1 GTSNPN and CDR2 SVGIG (reference sequence). V lost 7 bases, J lost 8 bases, and 17 bases lay in between. The CDR3 reads CASEQRGRGYTF. In nucleotides, the CDR3 is TGTGCCTCCGAACAGAGGGGGAGAGGCTACACCTTC.

In this sample, this clone turned up once. This sequence joins TRBV6-5 and TRBJ1-2; tentatively, D is TRBD1 (6 bases). With 6 bases removed from V and 8 bases from J, the gap between germline ends came to 16 bases. Germline lookup yields CDR1 MNHEY and CDR2 SVGAGI. The CDR3 has 13 amino acids. CDR3 region: CASSGDTLYGYTF. CDR3 in DNA: TGTGCCAGCAGCGGGGACACCCTTTACGGCTACACCTTC.

CDR3 protein: CASSQTGTNQPQHF. In nucleotides, the CDR3 is TGTGCCAGCAGCCAAACAGGGACGAATCAGCCCCAGCATTTT. The gene calls are TRBV28 and TRBJ1-5, with D maybe TRBD1 (6 bases). The V gene's germline CDR1 is MDHEN and CDR2 SYDVKM. The V end lost 6 bases, the J end lost 4 bases, and 13 bases lay between the germline ends. This CDR3 has 14 amino acids.

This sequence joins TRBV7-9 and TRBJ2-1; no clear D. CDR1 and CDR2 (germline): SEHNR, FQNEAQ (reference sequence). The CDR3 runs 12 residues. V was cut by 2 bases and J by 6 bases, with 5 bases left in between. This CDR3 reads CASSLPRNEQFF. CDR3 coding DNA: TGTGCCAGCAGCTTACCCCGCAATGAGCAGTTCTTC.

This clone has just a few counts. V gene TRBV28 combines with J gene TRBJ1-5, with no clear D. CDR1 is MDHEN and CDR2 is SYDVKM in the germline V gene. The V and J ends lost 7 bases and 3 bases respectively, with 10 bases between them. This CDR3 region has 13 residues. The CDR3 loop reads CASTSAVNQPQHF. CDR3 coding DNA: TGTGCCAGCACCTCGGCGGTCAATCAGCCCCAGCATTTT.

This chain joins TRBV29-1 and TRBJ1-4; possible D gene TRBD1, 6 bases. Germline CDR1 reads SQVTM; CDR2 reads ANQGSEA. This CDR3 has 13 residues. Deletions cut 6 bases from V and 8 bases from J, with 16 bases between. CDR3 sequence: CSVEQGFGEKLFF. Here the CDR3 DNA reads TGCAGCGTGGAACAGGGCTTCGGCGAAAAACTGTTTTTT.

CDR3 loop: CAWRPPNRGRGEKLFF. CDR3 DNA sequence: TGTGCCTGGAGGCCCCCAAACAGGGGTCGTGGGGAAAAACTGTTTTTT. The chain recombines TRBV30 with TRBJ1-4, with 7 bases matching TRBD1. Losses at the gene ends were 3 bases for V and 8 bases for J; bases not matched to a gene: 15. The CDR3 consists of 16 residues. Germline V CDR1 and CDR2: GTSNPN, SVGIG (reference sequence).

The V call is TRBV6-4, the J call TRBJ1-1; no clear D. Trimming stripped 7 bases from V and 1 base from J, with 13 bases between. The germline V gene has CDR1 MRHNA and CDR2 SNTAGT. This CDR3 has 14 amino acids. CDR3 nucleotide sequence: TGTGCCAGCATTGAGACGACGGGGAACACTGAAGCTTTCTTT. It encodes CASIETTGNTEAFF.

This clone was seen a handful of times. This rearrangement joins TRBV9 to TRBJ2-5; 7 positions match TRBD2. Germline V gene lookup returns CDR1 SGDLS and CDR2 YYNGEE. The CDR3 contains 13 residues. Trimming removed 7 bases from V and 4 bases from J; junction bases left unmatched: 7. This CDR3 is CASGTGGGETQYF. DNA of the CDR3: TGTGCCAGCGGAACGGGAGGAGGAGAGACCCAGTACTTC.

This clone was observed a few times. This chain connects TRBV6-6 to TRBJ1-1; D call uncertain. This CDR3 is built from 15 residues. V was clipped by 0 bases and J by 0 bases, with 8 bases between them. The V gene's germline CDR1 is MNHNY and CDR2 SVGAGI (reference sequence). CDR3 loop: CASSYSPGLNTEAFF. The DNA for the CDR3 is TGTGCCAGCAGTTACTCACCAGGATTGAACACTGAAGCTTTCTTT.

The chain recombines TRBV7-2 with TRBJ1-1; 11 nucleotides agree with TRBD1. CDR3 size: 15 residues. V dropped 4 bases and J dropped 1; count of bases not matched to a gene: 2. From germline, CDR1 is SGHTA and CDR2 FQGNSA. The chain's CDR3 is CASSSGQGGNTEAFF. CDR3 DNA: TGTGCCAGCAGCTCGGGACAGGGGGGGAACACTGAAGCTTTCTTT. Supplemented by reference TRBV7-2 and TRBJ1-1, the full variable domain reads GAGVSQSPSNKVTEKGKDVELRCDPISGHTALYWYRQSLGQGLEFLIYFQGNSAPDKSGLPSDRFSAERTGGSVSTLTIQRTQQEDSAVYLCASSSGQGGNTEAFFGQGTRLTVV.

In the case of this clone: The junction and the germline gene differ at one end; a read error may be behind it. This chain connects TRBV30 to TRBJ2-3, with 7 bases identical to TRBD1. The CDR3 has 14 residues. Germline lookup yields CDR1 GTSNPN and CDR2 SVGIG (reference sequence). CDR3 sequence: CAGRQGVMSDTQYF. CDR3 sequence (DNA): TGTGCCGGGAGACAGGGCGTCATGTCAGATACGCAGTATTTT.

The chain has TRBV19 and TRBJ1-5, with TRBD1 matching over 7 bases. Germline V gene sequence: CDR1 LNHDA, CDR2 SQIVND (reference sequence). The CDR3 is 15 residues long. V dropped 3 bases and J dropped 3; count of bases not matched to a gene: 5. CDR3 amino acids: CASSIKGTVNQPQHF. CDR3 DNA: TGTGCCAGTAGTATTAAGGGGACAGTCAATCAGCCCCAGCATTTT.

V and J are TRBV18 and TRBJ2-1; D is ambiguous. The CDR3 loop spans 12 amino acids. The V end lost 2 bases, the J end lost 8 bases, and 7 bases lay between the germline ends. Germline V gene sequence: CDR1 KGHSH, CDR2 LQKENI. The DNA for the CDR3 is TGTGCCAGCTCACCAAGCATGGATGAGCAGTTCTTC. Its protein product is CASSPSMDEQFF.